A single sample is the source of the 13 T cell receptor beta chains below, sequenced in a study of T cell repertoires in aging, cancer and after chemotherapy. TCR beta rearrangements were amplified from peripheral blood genomic DNA. Rearranged V-D-J TRB sequences were amplified with a mixed TRB-A/B primer pool. TCRdb reanalysed the multiplex PCR reads using MiXCR and keeps one entry per CDR3 protein. The table shows approximately 13,000 distinct CDR3 sequences, with under 30% occurring only once. Sample: blood. All receptors come from a human donor in good health.

By share, this clonotype ranks as medium-sized. The chain combines TRBV5-1 with TRBJ1-6, with D maybe TRBD1 (6 bases). The length of the CDR3 is 15 residues. V dropped 3 bases and J dropped 9 bases, with 16 bases sitting between them. CDR1 is SGHRS and CDR2 is YFSETQ in the germline V gene. This chain's CDR3 is CASSWGAGHVSPLHF. The CDR3 DNA is TGCGCCAGCAGCTGGGGGGCAGGGCATGTTTCACCCCTCCACTTT.

This clonotype is labeled medium-sized (0.01 to 0.1%). The rearrangement joins TRBV19 to TRBJ1-5, with a possible D match to TRBD1 (5 bases). V was pared by 11 bases and J by 7 bases, with 18 bases between. CDR3 length: 13 residues. CDR1 and CDR2 (germline): LNHDA, SQIVND (reference sequence). The CDR3 here is CASSGTAYQPQHF. CDR3 sequence (DNA): TGTGCCTCCTCCGGGACGGCTTACCAGCCCCAGCATTTT.

V usage is TRBV25-1 and J usage is TRBJ2-1; 8 bases are a match to TRBD1. The CDR3 is 15 amino acids. The germline CDR1 and CDR2 sequences are MGHDK and SYGVNS. V gave up 4 bases and J gave up 1 base; unmatched junction bases: 3. DNA for the CDR3: TGTGCCAGCAGTGCCTGGACAGGGTCCTACAATGAGCAGTTCTTC. Residues: CASSAWTGSYNEQFF.

The sample holds a few counts of this clonotype. The chain employs TRBV27 and TRBJ1-6, with D hard to call. Trimming shortened V by 4 bases and J by 10 bases, and 14 bases separated the two germline ends. The CDR3 length is 14 residues. Germline V gives CDR1 MNHEY, CDR2 SMNVEV (reference sequence). The CDR3 region has the DNA TGTGCCAGCAGTTCCCCCGGGCAGGTCTCACCCCTCCACTTT. As protein: CASSSPGQVSPLHF.

The chain combines TRBV6-2 or TRBV6-3 with TRBJ1-5, with 7 nucleotides matching TRBD1. This CDR3 is built from 15 residues. V lost 6 bases, J lost 0 bases, and 5 bases stayed unmatched. Germline CDR1 is MNHEY and CDR2 is SVGEGT. CDR3 coding DNA: TGTGCCAGCAGCCTGACAGGGTCTAGCAATCAGCCCCAGCATTTT. Its translation: CASSLTGSSNQPQHF.

This clonotype is termed medium-sized (0.01 to 0.1%). The chain employs TRBV7-2 and TRBJ2-5; the D gene is possibly TRBD2 (5 bases). This CDR3 has 16 amino acids. V lost 5 bases and J 1 base, leaving 17 bases between the germline ends. In germline, CDR1 is SGHTA, CDR2 FQGNSA. CDR3 sequence reads: CASSIGLRPFQETQYF. CDR3 coding DNA: TGTGCCAGCAGCATAGGACTGCGCCCTTTCCAAGAGACCCAGTACTTC.

This clonotype is classed as medium-sized (0.01 to 0.1%). This chain uses TRBV29-1 with TRBJ1-1; D may be TRBD1 (6 bases). CDR3 size: 14 residues. CDR1 and CDR2 from the germline V gene are SQVTM and ANQGSEA. V was clipped by 6 bases and J by 5 bases, with 19 bases between them. This chain's CDR3 is CSVSKGDIATEAFF. CDR3 coding DNA: TGCAGCGTCTCAAAGGGGGACATCGCGACTGAAGCTTTCTTT.

By sample fraction, this clonotype is medium-sized. V usage is TRBV5-4 and J usage is TRBJ2-2; D remains unclear. The CDR3 spans 14 residues. V shed 0 bases and J shed 5 bases, with 8 bases lying between them. Germline V gene sequence: CDR1 SGHNT, CDR2 YYREEE (reference sequence). CDR3 region: CASSLGGRTGELFF. The CDR3 DNA follows: TGTGCCAGCAGCTTGGGTGGGCGAACCGGGGAGCTGTTTTTT.

The rearrangement uses TRBV27 and TRBJ1-5; D perhaps matches TRBD1 (6 bases). The CDR3 length is 14 residues. The germline CDR1 and CDR2 sequences are MNHEY and SMNVEV (reference sequence). V lost 5 bases to trimming and J lost 5 bases, with 13 bases between them. The CDR3 spells CASSQGQTYQPQHF. CDR3 nucleotide sequence: TGTGCCAGCAGTCAAGGACAGACTTATCAGCCCCAGCATTTT.

This clonotype has more than one count but fewer than ten. This chain uses TRBV18 with TRBJ2-7; tentatively, D is TRBD1 or TRBD2 (5 bases each). This CDR3 has 15 residues. V shed 0 bases and J shed 3 bases, with 12 bases lying between them. Germline values: CDR1 KGHSH, CDR2 LQKENI. CDR3 nucleotides: TGTGCCAGCTCACCACCTGGGGCGCGGGTCTACGAGCAGTACGTC. Residues: CASSPPGARVYEQYV.

This rearrangement joins TRBV28 to TRBJ1-2; D remains unclear. V shed 2 bases and J shed 9 bases, with 7 bases lying between them. Germline CDR1 and CDR2: MDHEN and SYDVKM. The CDR3 is 11 residues long. CDR3 sequence reads: CASSLRQSYTF. The DNA of the CDR3 is TGTGCCAGCAGTTTAAGGCAGAGCTACACCTTC.

This clonotype was seen a few times. The CDR3, as DNA: TGTGCCAGCAGTTACCGAGGAGGCTACACCTTC. Protein sequence: CASSYRGGYTF. The chain has TRBV6-5 and TRBJ1-2; D remains unclear. Germline loops: CDR1 MNHEY, CDR2 SVGAGI. This CDR3 is 11 amino acids long. The V and J ends lost 2 bases and 8 bases respectively, with 6 bases between them.

This chain uses TRBV7-3 with TRBJ2-3; either TRBD1 or TRBD2 may fit D (6 bases each). Trimming took 5 bases from V and 3 from J, leaving 18 bases between them. The germline gives CDR1 SGHTA, CDR2 FQGTGA. The CDR3 length is 16 residues. The CDR3: CASSPLLGGGTDTQYF. DNA for the CDR3: TGTGCCAGCAGCCCCCTCTTGGGGGGCGGGACAGATACGCAGTATTTT.